The 14 T cell receptor beta chains below come from one sample, sequenced in a study of Tregs in tolerant kidney transplant recipients. Data came from immunoSEQ multiplex PCR; TCRdb stores just in-frame clones and leaves some out. This sample's table reports under 35,000 clones. The nonmyeloablative bone marrow transplants came from related graft donors, with transient mixed chimerism. Material: CD4+ T cells from blood (PBMCs), obtained 24 months after the transplant. The source is a human patient who received a combined kidney and bone marrow transplant. These T cells may partly come from the graft donor.

With respect to this clone: The sequence runs out 3 residues before the end of the CDR3; the remainder is reconstructed from the germline J gene. V is TRBV7-6 and J is TRBJ2-3, with D perhaps TRBD1 (5 bases). The V gene lost 1 base and the J gene lost 4 bases, with 9 bases spanning the gap. This CDR3 has 14 amino acids. The V gene's germline CDR1 is SGHVS and CDR2 FNYEAQ. CDR3 bases read: TGTGCCAGCAGCTTAGACAGGTTCTCAGATACG. Encoded protein: CASSLDRFSDT. The entire CDR3 reads CASSLDRFSDTQYF.

Comments on this clone: The read comes to an end 3 residues before the CDR3 does, leaving the germline J gene to fill in the end. V gene TRBV7-3 combines with J gene TRBJ1-3, with 7 bases that match TRBD1. J was trimmed by 4 bases and V by 5 bases; bases with no gene match: 2. CDR1 is SGHTA and CDR2 is FQGTGA in the germline V gene. The CDR3 runs 13 residues. This chain's CDR3 is CASSPRGGNTIYF. The sequenced CDR3 bases are TGTGCCAGCAGCCCCAGGGGGGGAAACACC.

Of note for this clone: From the germline J gene comes the end of the CDR3, since the read stops 3 residues before it. The chain recombines TRBV5-3 with TRBJ2-1; 7 positions match TRBD2. TRBV5-3 is recorded as an ORF, its role being uncertain. The CDR3 is made up of 16 amino acids. The V gene end was trimmed by 1 base and the J gene end by 0 bases; junction bases not matched to a gene: 4. The sequenced part of the CDR3 DNA is TGTGCCAGAAGCTTGTCGCGGGGGAGCTCCTACAATGAG. Protein product: CARSLSRGSSYNE. The whole CDR3 sequence reads CARSLSRGSSYNEQFF.

In regard to this clone: The read stops 3 residues short of the end of the CDR3; the missing end is completed from the germline J gene. The chain recombines TRBV5-1 with TRBJ1-4, with D possibly being TRBD1 (6 bases). The V end lost 3 bases, the J end lost 3 bases, and 6 bases lay between the germline ends. CDR1 and CDR2 (germline): SGHRS, YFSETQ. The CDR3 contains 13 residues. The CDR3 sequence is CASSSGANEKLFF. The sequenced part of the CDR3 DNA is TGCGCCAGCAGCTCAGGGGCTAATGAAAAA.

Turning to this clone: Read data end 3 residues before the CDR3 end; the end is taken from the germline J gene. The chain has TRBV20-1 and TRBJ2-3, with 8 nucleotides matching TRBD1. Germline assignment: CDR1 DFQATT and CDR2 SNEGSKA (reference sequence). The CDR3 contains 15 residues. J gave up 3 bases and V 0 bases, and 5 bases lay outside the gene matches. The CDR3 reads CSARDLGQGTDTQYF. CDR3 DNA (partial): TGCAGTGCTAGAGATCTAGGACAGGGAACAGATACG.

The CDR3: CASSLGQGANYGYTF. The covered CDR3 bases are TGTGCCAGCAGCTTGGGACAGGGAGCTAACTATGGC. The chain joins TRBV11-1 to TRBJ1-2, with 9 bases matching TRBD1. The read terminates 3 residues ahead of where the CDR3 ends, so the germline J gene completes it. Germline lookup yields CDR1 SGHAT and CDR2 FQDESV (reference sequence). CDR3 size: 15 residues. The junction had 2 bases not matched to a gene; V was cut back by 3 bases and J by 0 bases.

As concerns this clone: The read ends 3 residues early relative to the CDR3; the germline J gene fills the gap. The rearrangement links TRBV5-1 to TRBJ2-5; a possible D gene is TRBD1 (6 bases). CDR3 length: 13 amino acids. Trimming took off 7 bases at V and 4 bases at J, with 14 bases between the two ends. Germline V lookup: CDR1 SGHRS, CDR2 YFSETQ. CDR3 bases read: TGCGCCAGCGAAACAGGGTACTCAGAGACC. This gives the protein CASETGYSET. The whole CDR3 reads CASETGYSETQYF.

A note on this clone: The CDR3 end falls 3 residues outside the read, so it is completed with the germline J gene. The chain combines TRBV29-1 with TRBJ2-7, with 13 positions matching TRBD2. Germline loops: CDR1 SQVTM, CDR2 ANQGSEA. The CDR3 runs 13 residues. The ends lost 3 bases at V and 6 bases at J; junction bases unmatched: 2. CDR3 protein: CSVEGLAGFEQYF. The sequenced CDR3 bases are TGCAGCGTTGAGGGACTAGCGGGATTCGAG.

On this clone itself: The read comes to an end 3 residues before the CDR3 does, leaving the germline J gene to fill in the end. V gene TRBV11-3 combines with J gene TRBJ2-1; 9 nucleotides align to TRBD1. V lost 6 bases and J lost 8; bases outside the gene matches: 8. The CDR3 is 14 amino acids. Germline lookup yields CDR1 SGHNT and CDR2 YENEEA. CDR3 DNA, as far as it was read: TGTGCCAGCAGTCTGGGACAGGGTGTTTATGAG. This sequence encodes CASSLGQGVYE. The full CDR3 sequence reads CASSLGQGVYEQFF.

With respect to this clone: Coverage ceases 3 residues before the CDR3 finishes, and the germline J gene fills in the end. V and J are TRBV5-1 and TRBJ2-7, with TRBD1 matching over 10 bases. CDR3 length: 14 residues. In germline, CDR1 is SGHRS, CDR2 YFSETQ. The V segment lost 4 bases and the J segment 2 bases; nucleotides outside the gene matches: 3. CDR3 in amino acids: CASSKGQGAYEQYF. CDR3 bases read: TGCGCCAGCAGCAAAGGACAGGGGGCCTACGAG.

On this clone itself: The CDR3 end falls 3 residues outside the read, so it is completed with the germline J gene. J is TRBJ1-3 and V is TRBV5-1, with D perhaps TRBD1 (5 bases). This CDR3 spans 13 amino acids. The V gene lost 7 bases and the J gene lost 4 bases, with 12 bases spanning the gap. CDR1 SGHRS and CDR2 YFSETQ come from the germline V gene. CDR3 in amino acids: CASSRGSGNTIYF. Partial CDR3 DNA: TGCGCCAGCTCTCGGGGGAGCGGAAACACC. Full variable domain (rest looked up from reference TRBV5-1 and TRBJ1-3): KAGVTQTPRYLIKTRGQQVTLSCSPISGHRSVSWYQQTPGQGLQFLFEYFSETQRNKGNFPGRFSGRQFSNSRSEMNVSTLELGDSALYLCASSRGSGNTIYFGEGSWLTVV.

On this clone: The read stops 3 residues short of the end of the CDR3; the missing end is completed from the germline J gene. The rearrangement uses TRBV7-2 and TRBJ2-1; D ambiguous. With 1 base removed from V and 4 bases from J, the gap between germline ends came to 8 bases. The CDR3 extends over 14 amino acids. Germline V gene sequence: CDR1 SGHTA, CDR2 FQGNSA. The CDR3 DNA, read in part, is TGTGCCAGCAGCTTAGAGACACATTACAATGAG. As protein: CASSLETHYNE. The full CDR3 reads CASSLETHYNEQFF.

About this clone itself: The read halts 3 residues ahead of the CDR3 end, with the missing end drawn from the germline J gene. The gene calls are TRBV7-9 and TRBJ2-5; weak D call: TRBD1 (6 bases). Trimming shortened V by 5 bases and J by 5 bases, and 18 bases separated the two germline ends. Germline CDR1 is SEHNR and CDR2 is FQNEAQ (reference sequence). This CDR3 has 15 residues. Partial CDR3 DNA: TGTGCCAGCAGCCCACAGGGATCGAGGGTTGAGACC. Translation gives CASSPQGSRVET. The complete CDR3 sequence is CASSPQGSRVETQYF.

On this clone itself: Coverage ceases 3 residues before the CDR3 finishes, and the germline J gene fills in the end. The chain has TRBV5-1 and TRBJ1-3; the D gene is possibly TRBD1 (5 bases). The CDR3 is made up of 16 amino acids. Germline V gives CDR1 SGHRS, CDR2 YFSETQ. Trimming left V 4 bases short and J 0 bases short, with 14 bases between. CDR3 region: CASSLGVWSSGNTIYF. The CDR3 DNA, read in part, is TGCGCCAGCAGCCTAGGGGTCTGGAGCTCTGGAAACACC.